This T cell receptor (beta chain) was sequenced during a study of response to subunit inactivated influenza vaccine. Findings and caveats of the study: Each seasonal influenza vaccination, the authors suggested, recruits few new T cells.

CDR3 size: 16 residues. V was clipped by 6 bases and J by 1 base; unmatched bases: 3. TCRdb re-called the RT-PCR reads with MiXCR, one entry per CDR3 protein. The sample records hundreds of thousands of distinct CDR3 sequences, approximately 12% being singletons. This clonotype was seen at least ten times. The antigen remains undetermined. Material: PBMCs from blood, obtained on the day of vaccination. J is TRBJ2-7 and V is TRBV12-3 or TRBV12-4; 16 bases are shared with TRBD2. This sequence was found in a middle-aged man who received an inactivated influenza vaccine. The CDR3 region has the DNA TGTGCCAGCAGGGGACTAGCGGGAGGGCGTTCCTACGAGCAGTACTTC. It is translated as CASRGLAGGRSYEQYF.